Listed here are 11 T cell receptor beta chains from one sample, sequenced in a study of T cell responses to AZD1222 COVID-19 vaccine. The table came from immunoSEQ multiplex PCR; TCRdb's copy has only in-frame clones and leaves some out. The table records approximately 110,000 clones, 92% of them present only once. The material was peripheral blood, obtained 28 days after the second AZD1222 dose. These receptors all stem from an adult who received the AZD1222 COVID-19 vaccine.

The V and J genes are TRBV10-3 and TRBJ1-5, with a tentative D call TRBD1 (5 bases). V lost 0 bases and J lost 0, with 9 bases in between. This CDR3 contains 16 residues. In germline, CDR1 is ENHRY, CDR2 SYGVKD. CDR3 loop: CAISESTADSNQPQHF. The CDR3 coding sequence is TGTGCCATCAGTGAGTCGACAGCTGATAGCAATCAGCCCCAGCATTTT.

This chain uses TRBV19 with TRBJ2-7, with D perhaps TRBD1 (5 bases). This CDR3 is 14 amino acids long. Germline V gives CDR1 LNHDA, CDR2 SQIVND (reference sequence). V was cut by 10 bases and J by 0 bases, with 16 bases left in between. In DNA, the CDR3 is TGTGCCACCAAGGGGTCAGTTAGCTCCTACGAGCAGTACTTC. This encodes CATKGSVSSYEQYF.

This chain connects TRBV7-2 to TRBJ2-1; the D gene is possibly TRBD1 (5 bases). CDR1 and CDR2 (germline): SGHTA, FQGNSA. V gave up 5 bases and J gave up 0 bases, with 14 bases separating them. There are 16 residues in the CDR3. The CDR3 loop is CASSRAGSSSYNEQFF. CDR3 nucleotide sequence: TGTGCCAGCAGCCGCGCAGGGTCGAGCTCCTACAATGAGCAGTTCTTC. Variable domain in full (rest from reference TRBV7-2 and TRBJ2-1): GAGVSQSPSNKVTEKGKDVELRCDPISGHTALYWYRQSLGQGLEFLIYFQGNSAPDKSGLPSDRFSAERTGGSVSTLTIQRTQQEDSAVYLCASSRAGSSSYNEQFFGPGTRLTVL.

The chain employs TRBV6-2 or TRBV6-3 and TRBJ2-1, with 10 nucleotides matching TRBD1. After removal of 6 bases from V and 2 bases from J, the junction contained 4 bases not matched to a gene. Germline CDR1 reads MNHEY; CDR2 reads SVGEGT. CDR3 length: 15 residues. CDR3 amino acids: CASSNGQGAYNEQFF. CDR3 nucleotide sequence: TGTGCCAGCAGCAATGGACAGGGGGCCTACAATGAGCAGTTCTTC.

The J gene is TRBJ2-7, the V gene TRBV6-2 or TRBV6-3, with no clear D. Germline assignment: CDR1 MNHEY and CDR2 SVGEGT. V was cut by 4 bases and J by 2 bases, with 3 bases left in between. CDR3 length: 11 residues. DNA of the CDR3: TGTGCCAGCAGTTCCGCCTACGAGCAGTACTTC. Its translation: CASSSAYEQYF.

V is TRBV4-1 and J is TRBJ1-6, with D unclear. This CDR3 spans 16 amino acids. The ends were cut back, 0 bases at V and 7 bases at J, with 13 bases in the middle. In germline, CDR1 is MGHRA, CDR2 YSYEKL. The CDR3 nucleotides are TGCGCCAGCAGCCAAGAGGGAACCAGGAGAAATTCACCCCTCCACTTT. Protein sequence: CASSQEGTRRNSPLHF.

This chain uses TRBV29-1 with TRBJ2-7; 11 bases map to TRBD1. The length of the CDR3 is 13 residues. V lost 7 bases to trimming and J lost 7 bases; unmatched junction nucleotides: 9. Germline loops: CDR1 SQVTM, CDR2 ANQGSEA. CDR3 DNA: TGCAGCGGCTGGACAGGGGGCCTTGGGGAGCAGTACTTC. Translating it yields CSGWTGGLGEQYF.

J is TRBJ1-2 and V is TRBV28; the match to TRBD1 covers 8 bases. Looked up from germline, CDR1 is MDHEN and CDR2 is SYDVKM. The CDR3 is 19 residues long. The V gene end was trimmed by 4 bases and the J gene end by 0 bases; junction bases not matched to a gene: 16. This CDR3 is CASSSQDRARGDTNYGYTF. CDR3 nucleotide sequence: TGTGCCAGCAGTTCACAGGACAGGGCCCGAGGGGATACTAACTATGGCTACACCTTC.

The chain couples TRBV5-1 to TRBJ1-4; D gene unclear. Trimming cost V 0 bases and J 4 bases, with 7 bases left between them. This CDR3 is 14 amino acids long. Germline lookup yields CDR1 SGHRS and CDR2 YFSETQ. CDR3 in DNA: TGCGCCAGCAGCTTGGACGTTAGTAATGAAAAACTGTTTTTT. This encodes CASSLDVSNEKLFF.

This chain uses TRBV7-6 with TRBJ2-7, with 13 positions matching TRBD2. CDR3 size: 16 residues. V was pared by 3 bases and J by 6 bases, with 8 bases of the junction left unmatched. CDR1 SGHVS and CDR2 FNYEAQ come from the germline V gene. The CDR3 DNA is TGTGCCAGCAGCTTCATGGAGACTAGCGGGAGGAGCGAGCAGTACTTC. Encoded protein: CASSFMETSGRSEQYF.

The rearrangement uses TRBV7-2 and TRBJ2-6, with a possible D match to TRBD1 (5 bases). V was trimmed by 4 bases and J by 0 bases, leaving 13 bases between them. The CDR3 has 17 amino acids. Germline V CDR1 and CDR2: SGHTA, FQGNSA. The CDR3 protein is CASSSGHGASGANVLTF. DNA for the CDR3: TGTGCCAGCAGCTCCGGACATGGCGCCTCTGGGGCCAACGTCCTGACTTTC.